Below, one TCR beta chain is given with its context. Its cognate antigen is unknown. The data belong to a study of T cells in Graves' hyperthyroidism and ophthalmopathy. About the study: Specimen type is peripheral blood, collected at initial diagnosis prior to any treatment.

Clinical symptoms, serum thyroxine, TRAb, thyroid ultrasound and orbital computed tomography established diagnosis. Amplification yielded TCR beta CDR3 regions, with RNA transcripts as the source. HTBI primers were employed in a first-round RT-PCR of the TCR CDR3. TCRdb itself ran the multiplex PCR reads through MiXCR, one entry per CDR3 protein. The table has hundreds of thousands of distinct CDR3 sequences, about 20% seen once; the top ten hold roughly 47%. Study conclusions and caveats: The model's output predicted ophthalmopathy at a median of 6.5 months prior to onset.

Germline V lookup: CDR1 SGHAT, CDR2 FQNNGV. V lost 1 base and J lost 11, with 15 bases in between. The CDR3 loop spans 14 amino acids. The receptor was isolated from a man aged 40-49 years with Graves' ophthalmopathy. This chain links TRBV11-2 with TRBJ2-4; D is undetermined. The specimen was blood. CDR3 bases: TGTGCCAGCAGCTTAGTTGGCGGACCAAAAGTTCAGTACTTC. Translation: CASSLVGGPKVQYF. The full variable domain, with the rest looked up from reference TRBV11-2 and TRBJ2-4, is EAGVAQSPRYKIIEKRQSVAFWCNPISGHATLYWYQQILGQGPKLLIQFQNNGVVDDSQLPKDRFSAERLKGVDSTLKIQPAKLEDSAVYLCASSLVGGPKVQYFGAGTRLSVL.